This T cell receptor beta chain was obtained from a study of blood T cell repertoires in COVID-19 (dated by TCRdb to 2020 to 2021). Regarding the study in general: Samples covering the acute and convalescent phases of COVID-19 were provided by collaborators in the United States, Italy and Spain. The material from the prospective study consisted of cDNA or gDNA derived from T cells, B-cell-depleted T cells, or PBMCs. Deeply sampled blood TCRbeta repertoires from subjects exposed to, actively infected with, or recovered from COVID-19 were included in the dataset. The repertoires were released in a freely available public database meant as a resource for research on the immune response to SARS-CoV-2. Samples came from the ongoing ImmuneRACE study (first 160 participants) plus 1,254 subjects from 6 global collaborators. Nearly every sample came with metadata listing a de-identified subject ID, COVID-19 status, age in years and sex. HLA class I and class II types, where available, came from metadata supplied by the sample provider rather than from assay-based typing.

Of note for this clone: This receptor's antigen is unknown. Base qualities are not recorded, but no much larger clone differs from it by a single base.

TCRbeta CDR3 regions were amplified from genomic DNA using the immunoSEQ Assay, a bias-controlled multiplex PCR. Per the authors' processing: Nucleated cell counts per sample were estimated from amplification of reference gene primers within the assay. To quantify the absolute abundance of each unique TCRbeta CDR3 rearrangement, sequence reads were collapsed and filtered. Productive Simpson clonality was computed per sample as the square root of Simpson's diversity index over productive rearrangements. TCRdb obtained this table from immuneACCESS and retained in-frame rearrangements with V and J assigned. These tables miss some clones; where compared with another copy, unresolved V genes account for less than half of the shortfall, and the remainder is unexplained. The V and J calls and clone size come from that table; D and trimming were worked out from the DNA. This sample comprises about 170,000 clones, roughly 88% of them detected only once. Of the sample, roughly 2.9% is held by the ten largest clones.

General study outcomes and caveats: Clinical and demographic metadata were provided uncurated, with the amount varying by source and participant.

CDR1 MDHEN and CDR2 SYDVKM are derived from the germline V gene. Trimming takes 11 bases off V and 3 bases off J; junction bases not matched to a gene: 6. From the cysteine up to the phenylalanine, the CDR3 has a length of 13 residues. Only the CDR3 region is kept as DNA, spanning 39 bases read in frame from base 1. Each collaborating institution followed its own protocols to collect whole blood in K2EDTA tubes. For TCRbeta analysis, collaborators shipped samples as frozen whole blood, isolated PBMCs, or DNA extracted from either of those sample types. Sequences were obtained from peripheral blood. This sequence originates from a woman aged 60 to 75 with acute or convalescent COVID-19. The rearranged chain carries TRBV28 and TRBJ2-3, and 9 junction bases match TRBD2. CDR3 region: CAAGGSPTDTQYF. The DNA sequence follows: TGTGCCGCGGGGGGGTCCCCGACAGATACGCAGTATTTT. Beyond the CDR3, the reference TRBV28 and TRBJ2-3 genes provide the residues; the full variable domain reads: DVKVTQSSRYLVKRTGEKVFLECVQDMDHENMFWYRQDPGLGLRLIYFSYDVKMKEKGDIPEGYSVSREKKERFSLILESASTNQTSMYLCAAGGSPTDTQYFGPGTRLTVL.